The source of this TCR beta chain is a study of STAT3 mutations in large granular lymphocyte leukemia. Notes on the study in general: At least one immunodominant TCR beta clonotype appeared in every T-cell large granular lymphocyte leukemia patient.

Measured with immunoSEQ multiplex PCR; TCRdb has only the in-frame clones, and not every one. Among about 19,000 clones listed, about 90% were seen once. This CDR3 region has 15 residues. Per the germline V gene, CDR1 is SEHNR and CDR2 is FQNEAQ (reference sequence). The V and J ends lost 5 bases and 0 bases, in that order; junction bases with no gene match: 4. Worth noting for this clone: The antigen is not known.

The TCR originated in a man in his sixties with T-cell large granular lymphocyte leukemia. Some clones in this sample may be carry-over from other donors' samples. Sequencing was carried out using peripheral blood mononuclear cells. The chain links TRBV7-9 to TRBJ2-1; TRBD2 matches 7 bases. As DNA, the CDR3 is TGTGCCAGCAGCGCCTTAGCGGGCTCCTACAATGAGCAGTTCTTC. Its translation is CASSALAGSYNEQFF.